Below are 20 T cell receptor beta chains sequenced from a single sample in a study of shared clonotypes between healthy human individuals. TCRdb's copy holds only in-frame clones and misses some; the assay was immunoSEQ multiplex PCR. The data show hundreds of thousands of clones, less than 75% seen once. The sample taken for sequencing was memory CD4+ T cells sorted from blood. Subset noted: CD45RA-negative fraction. These TCRs come from a young man in good health.

Points on this clone: Different DNA sequences within this sample yield the same CDR3. J is TRBJ2-1 and V is TRBV6-1; weak D call: TRBD1 (5 bases). V was cut by 4 bases and J by 2 bases, with 6 bases left in between. The CDR3 runs 13 residues. CDR1 and CDR2 from the germline V gene are MNHNS and SASEGT. CDR3 sequence (DNA): TGTGCCAGCAGTGGGGGCCCCTACAATGAGCAGTTCTTC. Residues: CASSGGPYNEQFF.

The CDR3 DNA reads TGTGCTATTGGACTTCCGGGATTTGAGCAGTTCTTC. Translation gives CAIGLPGFEQFF. J is TRBJ2-1 and V is TRBV12-5; D perhaps matches TRBD2 (5 bases). The ends were cut back, 10 bases at V and 9 bases at J, with 16 bases in the middle. The CDR3 covers 12 residues. Germline V CDR1 and CDR2: LGHNT, FRNRAP.

Comment on this clone: The same CDR3 can be traced to other DNA sequences in this sample. The CDR3 is CASSLALAGSYNEQFF. DNA for the CDR3: TGTGCCAGCAGCTTAGCGCTAGCCGGCTCCTACAATGAGCAGTTCTTC. V is TRBV7-9 and J is TRBJ2-1; a weak D match, TRBD2 (5 bases). This CDR3 comprises 16 residues. V lost 0 bases and J 0 bases, leaving 9 bases between the germline ends. Germline CDR1 SEHNR, CDR2 FQNEAQ (reference sequence).

The V call is TRBV29-1, the J call TRBJ2-5; a possible D gene is TRBD1 (6 bases). Germline V lookup: CDR1 SQVTM, CDR2 ANQGSEA. This CDR3 contains 15 residues. Trimming shortened V by 2 bases and J by 5 bases, and 18 bases separated the two germline ends. This chain's CDR3 is CSVEPGRGPLETQYF. CDR3 in DNA: TGCAGCGTTGAACCTGGCAGGGGCCCGCTGGAGACCCAGTACTTC.

The sample holds a few counts of this clone. The chain uses TRBV7-2 and TRBJ1-3; D not certain. Trimming took 1 base from V and 0 from J, leaving 7 bases between them. The CDR3 sequence is 15 residues long. CDR1 is SGHTA, CDR2 FQGNSA, per germline. The DNA of the CDR3 is TGTGCCAGCAGCTTAGTATCGGGCTCTGGAAACACCATATATTTT. It codes for CASSLVSGSGNTIYF.

The V call is TRBV6-6, the J call TRBJ2-5, with D unresolved. V was clipped by 9 bases and J by 4 bases, with 15 bases between them. Germline V lookup: CDR1 MNHNY, CDR2 SVGAGI (reference sequence). This CDR3 spans 13 amino acids. The CDR3 nucleotides read TGTGCCAGTGGTAGGGTCCCTCGAGAGACCCAGTACTTC. This sequence encodes CASGRVPRETQYF.

V and J are TRBV15 and TRBJ2-5; TRBD2 agrees at 12 bases. V was clipped by 0 bases and J by 3 bases; unmatched bases: 5. Germline lookup yields CDR1 LNHNV and CDR2 YYDKDF (reference sequence). CDR3 size: 17 residues. CDR3 nucleotides: TGTGCCACCAGCAGAGATCGAGCTAGCGGGAGGGAAGAGACCCAGTACTTC. It codes for CATSRDRASGREETQYF.

The V call is TRBV5-4, the J call TRBJ1-1; tentatively, D is TRBD1 (5 bases). V lost 5 bases and J 0 bases, leaving 11 bases between the germline ends. CDR1 and CDR2 (germline): SGHNT, YYREEE (reference sequence). This CDR3 has 14 residues. The CDR3 loop is CASSIQGVNTEAFF. The CDR3 DNA reads as TGTGCCAGCAGTATACAAGGGGTGAACACTGAAGCTTTCTTT.

The V gene is TRBV7-6, the J gene TRBJ2-3; possible D gene TRBD2, 6 bases. Germline assignment: CDR1 SGHVS and CDR2 FNYEAQ. V was shortened by 3 bases and J by 2 bases, with 15 bases between the two germline ends. This CDR3 is built from 16 residues. CDR3 sequence: CASSFGSGALTDTQYF. CDR3 sequence (DNA): TGTGCCAGCAGCTTCGGGTCGGGAGCTCTCACAGATACGCAGTATTTT.

The chain recombines TRBV7-9 with TRBJ2-3; TRBD2 matches at 10 bases. The germline V gene has CDR1 SEHNR and CDR2 FQNEAQ (reference sequence). The CDR3 totals 17 residues. Losses at the gene ends were 1 base for V and 5 bases for J; bases not matched to a gene: 9. CDR3 nucleotide sequence: TGTGCCAGCAGCTTAGGGCTAGCGGGAGAGGGAGTAGATACGCAGTATTTT. It specifies CASSLGLAGEGVDTQYF.

The chain is built from TRBV7-9 and TRBJ2-3; possibly TRBD1 or TRBD2 for D (5 bases each). Trimming cost V 1 base and J 5 bases, with 7 bases left between them. Germline V gene data show CDR1 as SEHNR and CDR2 as FQNEAQ (reference sequence). The CDR3 length is 13 residues. CDR3 sequence: CASSLDGGDTQYF. CDR3 nucleotides: TGTGCCAGCAGCTTAGATGGGGGAGATACGCAGTATTTT.

The chain carries TRBV6-9 and TRBJ1-1, with TRBD1 matching over 7 bases. The CDR3 length is 16 residues. Trimming cost V 2 bases and J 3 bases; bases outside gene matches: 9. The V gene's germline CDR1 is MNHGY and CDR2 SVAAGI. The CDR3 bases are TGTGCCAGCAGTTATCATGGGGGTACAGGGGACACTGAAGCTTTCTTT. This codes for CASSYHGGTGDTEAFF.

The V and J genes are TRBV7-9 and TRBJ2-5; no clear D. CDR3 length: 18 amino acids. Trimming took 1 base from V and 1 from J, leaving 19 bases between them. Germline V gene sequence: CDR1 SEHNR, CDR2 FQNEAQ (reference sequence). The CDR3 here is CASSLVRAWDHVQETQYF. For the CDR3, the DNA is TGTGCCAGCAGCTTAGTGCGAGCGTGGGATCATGTCCAAGAGACCCAGTACTTC. Full variable domain (rest looked up from reference TRBV7-9 and TRBJ2-5): DTGVSQNPRHKITKRGQNVTFRCDPISEHNRLYWYRQTLGQGPEFLTYFQNEAQLEKSRLLSDRFSAERPKGSFSTLEIQRTEQGDSAMYLCASSLVRAWDHVQETQYFGPGTRLLVL.

This chain uses TRBV10-3 with TRBJ2-7; the D is unclear. Trimming removed 0 bases at V and 2 bases at J, with 11 bases between. CDR1 ENHRY and CDR2 SYGVKD come from the germline V gene. This CDR3 region has 15 residues. DNA of the CDR3: TGTGCCATCAGTGAGTCTGCAGTTGACCCCTACGAGCAGTACTTC. Translation: CAISESAVDPYEQYF.

The chain joins TRBV5-4 to TRBJ2-7; TRBD2 matches at 7 bases. CDR1 and CDR2 from the germline V gene are SGHNT and YYREEE (reference sequence). This CDR3 region has 14 residues. J lost 4 bases, V lost 3 bases, and 7 bases had no gene match. In DNA form, the CDR3 reads TGTGCCAGCAGCTCTGCTAGCGGCTTTTACGAGCAGTACTTC. Translating it yields CASSSASGFYEQYF. The full variable domain, with the rest looked up from reference TRBV5-4 and TRBJ2-7, is ETGVTQSPTHLIKTRGQQVTLRCSSQSGHNTVSWYQQALGQGPQFIFQYYREEENGRGNFPPRFSGLQFPNYSSELNVNALELDDSALYLCASSSASGFYEQYFGPGTRLTVT.

The V gene is TRBV6-5, the J gene TRBJ2-5; tentatively, D is TRBD1 or TRBD2 (5 bases each). Germline lookup yields CDR1 MNHEY and CDR2 SVGAGI. Trimming stripped 6 bases from V and 1 base from J, with 9 bases between. This CDR3 has 13 amino acids. CDR3 sequence reads: CASRPGPQETQYF. CDR3 DNA sequence: TGTGCCAGCAGACCGGGACCCCAAGAGACCCAGTACTTC.

The V gene is TRBV5-1, the J gene TRBJ2-7; 7 bases are a match to TRBD1. Germline loops: CDR1 SGHRS, CDR2 YFSETQ. The CDR3 consists of 13 residues. Trimming removed 4 bases from V and 6 bases from J; junction bases left unmatched: 7. This CDR3 is CASSPGAGGEQYF. The CDR3 region has the DNA TGCGCCAGCAGCCCCGGGGCAGGGGGCGAGCAGTACTTC.

The chain has TRBV5-4 and TRBJ2-5, with 13 bases aligning to TRBD2. Trimming removed 5 bases from V and 3 bases from J; junction bases left unmatched: 4. Looked up from germline, CDR1 is SGHNT and CDR2 is YYREEE (reference sequence). This CDR3 has 15 amino acids. This chain's CDR3 is CASSSGLAGKETQYF. CDR3 coding DNA: TGTGCCAGCAGTTCGGGACTAGCGGGGAAAGAGACCCAGTACTTC.

This clone was observed a handful of times. The V and J genes are TRBV2 and TRBJ1-5, with no clear D. Germline CDR1 reads SNHLY; CDR2 reads FYNNEI. Trimming removed 0 bases from V and 9 bases from J, with 24 bases in between. This CDR3 contains 18 residues. The CDR3 region is CASSEAPTARLRAWPQHF. In DNA form, the CDR3 reads TGTGCCAGCAGTGAAGCCCCCACGGCCCGGCTTCGGGCGTGGCCCCAGCATTTT.

V gene TRBV27 combines with J gene TRBJ2-7; D not certain. The CDR3 has 14 residues. The germline V gene has CDR1 MNHEY and CDR2 SMNVEV (reference sequence). Between the trimmed V and J ends, which lost 5 bases and 3 bases, there was a span of 14 bases. CDR3: CASSRQLGSYEQYF. In nucleotides, the CDR3 is TGTGCCAGCAGTAGGCAGCTGGGAAGCTACGAGCAGTACTTC.